This T cell receptor beta chain was found in a study of OX40 agonist ivuxolimab in advanced cancers. Data came from immunoSEQ multiplex PCR; TCRdb stores just in-frame clones and leaves some out. Of about 69,000 clones listed, about nine tenths were seen once; the top ten hold 0.25% to 0.3%. Germline CDR1 reads SGHTA; CDR2 reads FQGTGA. The CDR3 extends over 12 amino acids. The V gene lost 1 base and the J gene lost 3 bases, with 4 bases spanning the gap. The material was CD4+ or CD8+ T cells sorted from blood, obtained in a trial of the OX40 agonist ivuxolimab. V gene TRBV7-3 combines with J gene TRBJ2-7; no reliable D call. This TCR was sampled from an adult with an advanced solid tumor such as melanoma, head and neck, liver or kidney cancer. The CDR3 DNA is TGTGCCAGCAGCTTAAACGGCTACGAGCAGTACTTC. This translates into CASSLNGYEQYF.